This record covers a single T cell receptor beta chain. Its cognate antigen is unknown. At one boundary the junction diverges from the germline segment, which might be a read error. Germline CDR1 is MNHEY and CDR2 is SVGAGI. The CDR3 length is 14 residues. TCRdb used MiXCR to reprocess the 5' RACE reads, holding one entry per CDR3 protein. The sample shows some 450,000 distinct CDR3 sequences, under 20% of them seen only once. This sample is part of a study of CD8 T cells in ankylosing spondylitis. Study results and caveats: It appeared that ankylosing spondylitis blood was characterized by a TCR beta motif of fewer than 10 highly homologous variants.

The origin of this receptor is a male donor with ankylosing spondylitis. This chain joins TRBV6-5 and TRBJ2-3, with D possibly TRBD2 on 5 matching bases. Sequenced: blood, either unsorted or a sorted T cell fraction (not recorded which). CDR3 sequence reads: CASSYPAMGDTQSF. In DNA form, the CDR3 reads TGTGCCAGCAGTTACCCGGCCATGGGAGATACGCAGTCTTTT.